This TCR beta chain was captured by sequencing in a study of blood T cell repertoires in COVID-19. Generated by immunoSEQ multiplex PCR, the TCRdb table keeps only in-frame clones and is missing some. Found here are around 160,000 clones, 85% to 90% of them singletons; the top ten hold 10%. The length of the CDR3 is 13 residues. Per the germline V gene, CDR1 is LNHDA and CDR2 is SQIVND (reference sequence). Trimming at V came to 9 bases and at J to 8 bases, leaving 10 bases not matched to a gene. This receptor was taken from a woman in her 70s with COVID-19, enrolled during active disease. The V gene is TRBV19, the J gene TRBJ2-4, with 7 bases aligning to TRBD1. Sequences were obtained from peripheral blood. CDR3: CASQPRQGYIQYF. The CDR3 DNA follows: TGTGCCAGCCAACCGCGACAGGGCTACATTCAGTACTTC.